The text below deals with one T cell receptor beta chain. These data belong to a study of blood T cell repertoires in COVID-19. How the authors handled the data: Amplifying reference gene primers gave estimates of nucleated cell counts. Data came from immunoSEQ multiplex PCR; TCRdb stores just in-frame clones and leaves some out. V, J and clone size are taken as reported in that table, and D and trimming were inferred from the DNA itself. The sample carries 290,000 or so clones, around 90% recorded once. The sequenced sample consisted of peripheral blood. The sequence came from a man aged 70 or older with acute or convalescent COVID-19.

In DNA, the CDR3 is TGTGCCAGCAGCTTAGAGCGGACGGAGTACAATGAGCAGTTCTTC. Translating gives CASSLERTEYNEQFF. V gene TRBV7-2 combines with J gene TRBJ2-1; maybe TRBD2 (5 bases). Trimming cost V 1 base and J 4 bases, with 11 bases left between them. The CDR3 covers 15 residues. Germline values: CDR1 SGHTA, CDR2 FQGNSA.